These 22 T cell receptor beta chains were sequenced from one sample in a study of shared clonotypes between healthy human individuals. Libraries were prepared by immunoSEQ multiplex PCR; TCRdb keeps only in-frame clonotypes and omits some of them. The table shows 600,000 to 750,000 clones, with less than 80% occurring only once. The sequencing input was memory CD4+ T cells sorted from blood. Subset indicated: CD45RA-negative fraction. These receptor sequences come from a woman between 25 and 40 years old in good health.

CDR3 sequence: CASSLEQGPWQYF. CDR3 in DNA: TGTGCCAGCAGCTTAGAACAGGGCCCATGGCAGTACTTC. This sequence joins TRBV11-2 and TRBJ2-7; a possible D gene is TRBD1 (6 bases). The V gene's germline CDR1 is SGHAT and CDR2 FQNNGV. Trimming took 0 bases from V and 9 from J, leaving 12 bases between them. The length of the CDR3 is 13 residues.

The CDR3 DNA follows: TGTGCCATCAGTGAGCGGGAAAAGACCGGGGAGCTGTTTTTT. This translates into CAISEREKTGELFF. The rearrangement joins TRBV10-3 to TRBJ2-2; weak D call: TRBD2 (5 bases). Trimming removed 2 bases at V and 5 bases at J, with 9 bases between. CDR3 length: 14 amino acids. The V gene's germline CDR1 is ENHRY and CDR2 SYGVKD.

Only a few counts were recorded for this clone. J is TRBJ1-4 and V is TRBV19, with TRBD1 identical over 10 bases. The J segment lost 8 bases and the V segment lost 6 bases, leaving 9 bases of the junction unmatched. The CDR3 runs 15 residues. Germline CDR1 LNHDA, CDR2 SQIVND (reference sequence). The CDR3 sequence is CASSTWDRGGEKLFF. CDR3 DNA: TGTGCCAGTAGCACCTGGGACAGGGGAGGGGAAAAACTGTTTTTT.

About this clone: Other DNA variants within this sample encode the same CDR3. V usage is TRBV28 and J usage is TRBJ1-1; perhaps TRBD1 as D (6 bases). The CDR3 covers 14 residues. Trimming left V 3 bases short and J 3 bases short, with 11 bases between. CDR1 is MDHEN and CDR2 is SYDVKM in the germline V gene. CDR3 region: CASSLGGGHTEAFF. For the CDR3, the DNA is TGTGCCAGCAGTTTGGGGGGCGGTCACACTGAAGCTTTCTTT.

V usage is TRBV18 and J usage is TRBJ1-5; 8 bases are a match to TRBD1. Germline lookup yields CDR1 KGHSH and CDR2 LQKENI. V lost 6 bases, J lost 4 bases, and 5 bases stayed unmatched. The CDR3 spans 14 residues. The CDR3 DNA reads TGTGCCAGCTCTTCCGGGACAGGAAATCAGCCCCAGCATTTT. Its translation is CASSSGTGNQPQHF.

This chain joins TRBV9 and TRBJ2-7, with D perhaps matching TRBD2 (6 bases). The germline V and J ends were trimmed by 0 bases and 4 bases, with 11 bases remaining between them. CDR1 is SGDLS and CDR2 is YYNGEE in the germline V gene. CDR3 length: 14 amino acids. CDR3 in amino acids: CASSVGRDQYEQYF. CDR3 DNA sequence: TGTGCCAGCAGCGTAGGGAGGGATCAGTACGAGCAGTACTTC.

CDR3 residues: CASSSVRTEGGYTF. CDR3 DNA: TGTGCCAGCAGCTCCGTTCGGACAGAGGGCGGCTACACCTTC. The chain has TRBV5-4 and TRBJ1-2, with a tentative D call TRBD1 (6 bases). This CDR3 has 14 amino acids. The germline V gene has CDR1 SGHNT and CDR2 YYREEE (reference sequence). V was clipped by 3 bases and J by 8 bases, with 17 bases between them.

The CDR3 reads CATSRGGSENNEQFF. For the CDR3, the DNA is TGTGCCACCAGCAGAGGCGGAAGTGAGAACAATGAGCAGTTCTTC. V is TRBV15 and J is TRBJ2-1; no clear D gene. V was cut by 1 base and J by 5 bases, with 12 bases left in between. Germline V lookup: CDR1 LNHNV, CDR2 YYDKDF (reference sequence). The CDR3 runs 15 residues. Using reference TRBV15 and TRBJ2-1 for the parts outside the CDR3, the full variable domain is DAMVIQNPRYQVTQFGKPVTLSCSQTLNHNVMYWYQQKSSQAPKLLFHYYDKDFNNEADTPDNFQSRRPNTSFCFLDIRSPGLGDTAMYLCATSRGGSENNEQFFGPGTRLTVL.

V and J are TRBV19 and TRBJ2-4; D perhaps matches TRBD2 (6 bases). There are 14 residues in the CDR3. Deletions cut 4 bases from V and 6 bases from J, with 13 bases between. CDR1 is LNHDA and CDR2 is SQIVND in the germline V gene (reference sequence). This chain's CDR3 is CASSRRKEGNIQYF. The CDR3, as DNA: TGTGCCAGTAGTAGGAGGAAGGAGGGAAACATTCAGTACTTC.

The chain joins TRBV21-1 to TRBJ2-7; TRBD2 was called by the table and not checked on the DNA. TRBV21-1 is described as a pseudogene. The CDR3 totals 15 residues. Here the CDR3 DNA reads TGTGCCAGCAGCCAAGGGTTCCAGCGGGCCTACGAGCAGTACTTC. It yields the protein CASSQGFQRAYEQYF.

The J gene is TRBJ1-5, the V gene TRBV19, with TRBD1 matching over 7 bases. The V segment lost 1 base and the J segment 9 bases; nucleotides outside the gene matches: 9. The CDR3 consists of 15 residues. Looked up from germline, CDR1 is LNHDA and CDR2 is SQIVND (reference sequence). The CDR3 DNA follows: TGTGCCAGTAGTATAGTTAGAGGGGGCGAAGTGCCCCAGCATTTT. This codes for CASSIVRGGEVPQHF.

V and J are TRBV19 and TRBJ1-5; TRBD1 is a possible D gene (5 bases). The V end was cut by 5 bases, the J end by 6 bases, with 8 bases between. Germline values: CDR1 LNHDA, CDR2 SQIVND (reference sequence). CDR3 length equals 12 residues. The CDR3 sequence is CASSQDSQPQHF. CDR3 nucleotides: TGTGCCAGTAGTCAAGACAGTCAGCCCCAGCATTTT.

This chain joins TRBV7-2 and TRBJ2-4; D gene uncertain. Trimming took 4 bases from V and 0 from J, leaving 7 bases between them. The germline V gene has CDR1 SGHTA and CDR2 FQGNSA. The CDR3 has 14 amino acids. CDR3 protein: CASSSQLAKNIQYF. The CDR3 coding sequence is TGTGCCAGCAGCTCCCAGCTAGCCAAAAACATTCAGTACTTC.

J is TRBJ1-3 and V is TRBV6-5; D is unresolved. This CDR3 spans 12 amino acids. V was clipped by 5 bases and J by 8 bases, with 10 bases between them. Germline values: CDR1 MNHEY, CDR2 SVGAGI. The CDR3 region has the DNA TGTGCCAGCAGTGCCATCGGGGACACCATATATTTT. It yields the protein CASSAIGDTIYF.

This clone showed up just once. The V call is TRBV6-5, the J call TRBJ2-7, with TRBD2 identical over 10 bases. V dropped 6 bases and J dropped 2; count of bases not matched to a gene: 4. This CDR3 is built from 14 residues. Germline CDR1 reads MNHEY; CDR2 reads SVGAGI. DNA of the CDR3: TGTGCCAGCAGCAGGACTAGCGGTACCTACGAGCAGTACTTC. Translating gives CASSRTSGTYEQYF.

J is TRBJ1-1 and V is TRBV19; D gene ambiguous. The germline V and J ends were trimmed by 5 bases and 1 base, with 5 bases remaining between them. The CDR3 has 12 amino acids. Germline CDR1 is LNHDA and CDR2 is SQIVND (reference sequence). This CDR3 reads CASSEQNTEAFF. Here the CDR3 DNA reads TGTGCCAGTAGTGAACAGAACACTGAAGCTTTCTTT.

This chain connects TRBV6-5 to TRBJ1-3; D is uncertain. The CDR3 covers 16 residues. Per germline, CDR1 MNHEY and CDR2 SVGAGI. V shed 6 bases and J shed 0 bases, with 15 bases lying between them. In DNA, the CDR3 is TGTGCCAGCAGCTACCGGCATAAGAGCTCTGGAAACACCATATATTTT. Encoded protein: CASSYRHKSSGNTIYF.

Here the CDR3 DNA reads TGCGCCAGCAGCCAAGAATGGACAGGATCTAGCACAGATACGCAGTATTTT. Translating gives CASSQEWTGSSTDTQYF. The J gene is TRBJ2-3, the V gene TRBV4-1; 7 nucleotides line up with TRBD1. This CDR3 has 17 amino acids. Germline lookup yields CDR1 MGHRA and CDR2 YSYEKL. With V trimmed by 0 bases and J by 0 bases, 6 bases remained unmatched.

This clone was seen more than once but under ten times. DNA for the CDR3: TGTGCCATCAGTGAGATACAGGGGACTAATGAAAAACTGTTTTTT. It translates to CAISEIQGTNEKLFF. This rearrangement joins TRBV10-3 to TRBJ1-4; 7 nucleotides agree with TRBD1. V gave up 2 bases and J gave up 2 bases; unmatched junction bases: 2. Germline V gene data show CDR1 as ENHRY and CDR2 as SYGVKD. This CDR3 region has 15 residues.

The genes are TRBV7-9 and TRBJ2-5; 8 bases agree with TRBD1. The ends lost 5 bases at V and 5 bases at J; junction bases unmatched: 16. Germline CDR1 reads SEHNR; CDR2 reads FQNEAQ (reference sequence). This CDR3 comprises 17 residues. DNA of the CDR3: TGTGCCAGCAGCCCCCCCCGGACAGGGAAAGTTGTCGAGACCCAGTACTTC. Amino acids: CASSPPRTGKVVETQYF.

The sample holds a few counts of this clone. The V call is TRBV7-9, the J call TRBJ2-7; TRBD2 matches at 11 bases. The CDR3 totals 14 residues. The V and J ends lost 6 bases and 5 bases, in that order; junction bases with no gene match: 6. CDR1 and CDR2 (germline): SEHNR, FQNEAQ (reference sequence). CDR3 nucleotides: TGTGCCAGCAGTGTTAGCGGGAGGGACAACGAGCAGTACTTC. It yields the protein CASSVSGRDNEQYF.

V is TRBV5-1 and J is TRBJ2-7; TRBD1 matches 9 bases. The germline CDR1 and CDR2 sequences are SGHRS and YFSETQ. With 0 bases clipped from V and 12 bases from J, the junction kept 4 bases outside the gene matches. This CDR3 is 12 amino acids long. The DNA for the CDR3 is TGCGCCAGCAGCTTGGCCGGACAGGGGATGTACTTC. It encodes CASSLAGQGMYF.